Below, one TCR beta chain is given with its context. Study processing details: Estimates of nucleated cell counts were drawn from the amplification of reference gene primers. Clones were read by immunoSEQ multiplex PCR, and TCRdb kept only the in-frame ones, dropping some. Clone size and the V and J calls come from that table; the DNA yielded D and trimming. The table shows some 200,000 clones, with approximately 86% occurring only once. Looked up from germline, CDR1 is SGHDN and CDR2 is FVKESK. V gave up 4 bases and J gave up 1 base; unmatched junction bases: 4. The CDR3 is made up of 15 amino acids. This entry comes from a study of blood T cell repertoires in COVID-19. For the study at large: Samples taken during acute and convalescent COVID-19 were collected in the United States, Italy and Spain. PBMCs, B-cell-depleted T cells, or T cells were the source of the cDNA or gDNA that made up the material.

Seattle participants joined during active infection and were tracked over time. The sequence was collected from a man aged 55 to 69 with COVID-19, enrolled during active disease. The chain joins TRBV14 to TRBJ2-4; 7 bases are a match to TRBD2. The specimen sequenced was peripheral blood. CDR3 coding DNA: TGTGCCAGCAGCCCCTTCGGGGGGGCCAAAAACATTCAGTACTTC. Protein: CASSPFGGAKNIQYF.